This T cell receptor beta chain was sequenced during a study of CD8 T cells in ankylosing spondylitis. Study-level points and caveats: With a CD8+ phenotype, disease-linked clones were relatively rare in peripheral blood. The authors reported significant enrichment of disease-linked clones in matched ankylosing spondylitis synovial fluid. There was a TCR beta motif, made of eight highly homologous variants, that appeared characteristic of ankylosing spondylitis blood.

TCRdb redid the calling of the 5' RACE reads with MiXCR, one entry per CDR3 protein. Here the sample spans 350,000 to 550,000 distinct CDR3 sequences, more than 25% being singletons. V was pared by 3 bases and J by 2 bases, with 11 bases between. The CDR3 has 15 residues. Germline CDR1 and CDR2: SGHDN and FVKESK. With regard to this clonotype: Its antigen is as yet unknown.

The sample consisted of blood, either unsorted or a sorted T cell fraction (not recorded which). The origin of this receptor is a male donor with ankylosing spondylitis. This rearrangement joins TRBV14 to TRBJ2-1; D uncertain. CDR3 bases: TGTGCCAGCAGCCAGGGAACCCCACCCTACAATGAGCAGTTCTTC. It is translated as CASSQGTPPYNEQFF.